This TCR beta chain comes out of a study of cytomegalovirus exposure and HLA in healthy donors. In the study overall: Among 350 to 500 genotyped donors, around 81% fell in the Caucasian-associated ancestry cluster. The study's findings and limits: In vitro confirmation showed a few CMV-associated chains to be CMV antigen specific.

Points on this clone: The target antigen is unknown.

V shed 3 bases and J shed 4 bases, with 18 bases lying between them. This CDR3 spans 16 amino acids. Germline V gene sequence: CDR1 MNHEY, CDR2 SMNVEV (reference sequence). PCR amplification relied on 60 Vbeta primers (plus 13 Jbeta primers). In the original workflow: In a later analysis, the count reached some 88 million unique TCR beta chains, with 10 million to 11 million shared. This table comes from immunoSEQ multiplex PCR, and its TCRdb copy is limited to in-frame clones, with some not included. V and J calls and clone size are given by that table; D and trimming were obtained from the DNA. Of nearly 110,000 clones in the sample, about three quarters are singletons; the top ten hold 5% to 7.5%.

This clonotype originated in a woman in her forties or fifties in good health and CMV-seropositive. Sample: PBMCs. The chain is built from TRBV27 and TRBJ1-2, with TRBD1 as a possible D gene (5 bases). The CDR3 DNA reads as TGTGCCAGCAGTTTTGTCTCGGTAGGGGAAAGCTATGGCTACACCTTC. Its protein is CASSFVSVGESYGYTF.